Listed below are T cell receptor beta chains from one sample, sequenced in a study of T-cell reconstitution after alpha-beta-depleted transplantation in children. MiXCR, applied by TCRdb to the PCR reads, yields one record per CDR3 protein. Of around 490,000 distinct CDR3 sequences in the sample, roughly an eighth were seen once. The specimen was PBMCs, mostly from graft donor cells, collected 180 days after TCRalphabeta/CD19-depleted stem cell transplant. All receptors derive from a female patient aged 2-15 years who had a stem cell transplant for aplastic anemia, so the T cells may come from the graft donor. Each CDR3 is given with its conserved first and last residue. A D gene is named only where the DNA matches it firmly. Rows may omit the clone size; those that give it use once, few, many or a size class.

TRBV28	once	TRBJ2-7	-	CASSLLEGNYEQYF	TGTGCCAGCAGTTTATTGGAAGGGAACTACGAGCAGTACTTC
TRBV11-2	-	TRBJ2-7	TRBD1	CASSPWTGGHEQYF	TGTGCCAGCAGCCCGTGGACAGGGGGGCACGAGCAGTACTTC
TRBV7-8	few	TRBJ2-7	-	CASSWTDYEQYF	TGTGCCAGCAGTTGGACCGACTACGAGCAGTACTTC
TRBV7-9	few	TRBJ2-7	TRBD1	CASSFGAGGVLEQYF	TGTGCCAGCAGCTTCGGCGCAGGGGGCGTCCTCGAGCAGTACTTC
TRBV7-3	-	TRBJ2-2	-	CASSLEVVAGELFF	TGTGCCAGCAGCTTAGAGGTGGTCGCCGGGGAGCTGTTTTTT
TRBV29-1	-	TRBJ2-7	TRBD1	CSVEDLRDRGYEQYF	TGCAGCGTTGAAGATCTCCGGGACAGGGGGTACGAGCAGTACTTC
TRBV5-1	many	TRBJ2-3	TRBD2	CASSLLAGGLDTQYF	TGCGCCAGCAGCCTTTTAGCGGGAGGTTTGGATACGCAGTATTTT
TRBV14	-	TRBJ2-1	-	CASRGAGPYNEQFF	TGTGCCAGCAGAGGAGCGGGCCCCTACAATGAGCAGTTCTTC
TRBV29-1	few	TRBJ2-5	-	CSVPTKNRVRKTQYF	TGCAGCGTGCCGACAAAAAACAGGGTGCGAAAGACCCAGTACTTC
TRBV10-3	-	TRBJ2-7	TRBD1	CASGDRSSYEQYF	TGTGCCTCGGGGGACAGGAGCTCCTACGAGCAGTACTTC
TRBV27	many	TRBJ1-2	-	CASSLGWGDGYTF	TGTGCCAGCAGTTTAGGCTGGGGGGATGGCTACACCTTC
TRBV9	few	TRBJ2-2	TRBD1	CASSLGQGASRELFF	TGTGCCAGCAGCTTGGGACAGGGGGCCTCCAGGGAGCTGTTTTTT
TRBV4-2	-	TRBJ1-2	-	CASSQVEGVGYTF	TGTGCCAGCAGCCAAGTCGAGGGCGTCGGCTACACCTTC
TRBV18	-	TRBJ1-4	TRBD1	CASSPGTAPNEKLFF	TGTGCCAGCTCACCTGGGACAGCCCCTAATGAAAAACTGTTTTTT
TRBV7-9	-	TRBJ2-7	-	CASSRQMTGRYEQYF	TGTGCCAGCAGCCGACAGATGACGGGACGCTACGAGCAGTACTTC
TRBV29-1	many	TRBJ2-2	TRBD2	CSGGGSPTGELFF	TGCAGCGGAGGCGGGAGCCCCACCGGGGAGCTGTTTTTT
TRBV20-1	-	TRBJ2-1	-	CSATIGAVNEQFF	TGCAGTGCTACCATTGGTGCCGTAAATGAGCAGTTCTTC
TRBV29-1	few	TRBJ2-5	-	CSVEDRRGGLETQYF	TGCAGCGTTGAAGATCGTAGAGGGGGTCTGGAGACCCAGTACTTC
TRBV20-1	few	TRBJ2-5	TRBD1	CSATFRQGAGVGQETQYF	TGCAGTGCTACTTTTCGACAGGGGGCAGGGGTAGGGCAAGAGACCCAGTACTTC
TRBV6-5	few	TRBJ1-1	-	CASSFHRRARTEAFF	TGTGCCAGCAGTTTCCACAGGAGAGCGCGAACTGAAGCTTTCTTT
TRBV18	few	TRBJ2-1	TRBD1	CASSRQGPDNEQFF	TGTGCCAGCTCGAGACAGGGACCAGACAATGAGCAGTTCTTC
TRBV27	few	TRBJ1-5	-	CASSLLAGLNQPQHF	TGTGCCAGCAGTTTATTGGCGGGCCTTAATCAGCCCCAGCATTTT
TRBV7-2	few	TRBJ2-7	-	CASSLRQDYEQYF	TGTGCCAGCAGCTTAAGGCAAGACTACGAGCAGTACTTC
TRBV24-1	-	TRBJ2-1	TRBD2	CATSDHTSDSYNEQFF	TGTGCCACCAGTGACCACACTAGCGACTCCTACAATGAGCAGTTCTTC
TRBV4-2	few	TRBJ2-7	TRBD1	CASSQDQRGLLANEQYF	TGTGCCAGCAGCCAAGATCAGAGGGGGCTTCTGGCTAACGAGCAGTACTTC